This T cell receptor (beta chain) was obtained from a study of CD8+ T cells in alopecia areata. Study information: Oral tofacitinib (5 to 10 mg twice daily) was administered to treated patients.

This CDR3 region has 15 residues. CDR1 SEHNR and CDR2 FQNEAQ come from the germline V gene (reference sequence). Between the trimmed V and J ends, which lost 5 bases and 1 base, there was a span of 12 bases. Study-wide results and caveats: The study found higher clonality in lesional than normal scalp, especially in alopecia totalis/universalis.

RNA was isolated and reverse transcribed to cDNA, the sequencing template. Data came from immunoSEQ multiplex PCR; TCRdb stores just in-frame clones and leaves some out. The sample carries roughly 65,000 clones, 45% to 55% recorded once. This clone was counted between two and nine times. The antigen remains unidentified. The V and J genes are TRBV7-9 and TRBJ2-4; possibly TRBD2 for D (6 bases). The TCR was taken from a human donor with alopecia areata. Sequencing was performed on CD8+ T cells sorted from blood, taken at week 0. The CDR3 region is CASSGVGRAKNIQYF. In DNA form, the CDR3 reads TGTGCCAGCAGCGGAGTAGGGAGGGCCAAAAACATTCAGTACTTC.